Here is one T cell receptor (beta chain) with its context. Its antigen remains unidentified. TCRdb reprocessed the RACE reads with MiXCR, giving one entry per CDR3 protein. The sample includes around 100,000 distinct CDR3 sequences, more than 9.5% of them seen just once. The data belong to a study of human T cells and chemical hapten exposure. For the study at large: Sensitizing treatment utilized 2% DPC over an approximately 2 cm by approximately 2 cm portion of upper inner arm skin. Readings were taken at 6 days from patch tests that had applied 0.01% DPC to the upper back. Largely, small differences in pooled library volume made per-sample TCR yields vary. Whole-study results and caveats: Alopecia in the donors means their immune response may deviate from healthy people's.

Noted time point: patch test 1, 2 weeks after DPC sensitization. Treatment noted: therapeutic diphenylcyclopropenone sensitization with weekly scalp DPC. In germline, CDR1 is SEHNR, CDR2 FQNEAQ (reference sequence). The CDR3 totals 15 residues. V was shortened by 4 bases and J by 2 bases, with 14 bases between the two germline ends. The clonotype comes from a woman in her thirties or forties with alopecia areata. Some clones in this sample may be carry-over from other donors' samples. The gene calls are TRBV7-9 and TRBJ1-1, with unresolved D. The specimen was whole blood, collected in connection with sensitization to the hapten diphenylcyclopropenone (DPC). The CDR3 sequence: CASSSDRGFNTEAFF. CDR3 DNA: TGTGCCAGCAGCTCGGACCGGGGATTTAACACTGAAGCTTTCTTT. Looking up the rest from reference TRBV7-9 and TRBJ1-1 gives the full variable domain: DTGVSQNPRHKITKRGQNVTFRCDPISEHNRLYWYRQTLGQGPEFLTYFQNEAQLEKSRLLSDRFSAERPKGSFSTLEIQRTEQGDSAMYLCASSSDRGFNTEAFFGQGTRLTVV.